The T cell receptor beta chain under discussion was sequenced for a study of regulatory T cells in long-lasting Graves disease. Study information: Persistent cases were those of Graves' disease that involved over 5 years of antithyroid drugs with positive TSH receptor antibodies. Regarding the study as a whole: When disease was persistent, TRBV28, TRBJ1-2 and TRBJ2-5 were the favored segments. Fewer public clonotypes were shared by new patients (966) than by persistent patients (2,741).

Indicated time point: persistent/refractory GD, antithyroid drugs over 5 years with positive TRAb. Preparation of the TCR library used RNA extracted from PBMCs. TCR beta libraries were built with iRepertoire HTBI primers and Arm-PCR of CDR3 regions. Source study methods: Across all samples, roughly 60 TRBV segments and around 13 TRBJ segments were identified. TCRdb re-called the multiplex PCR reads with MiXCR, one entry per CDR3 protein. TCRdb's processing, not the study's, gives the V and J calls here. The sample has about 660,000 distinct CDR3 sequences; about 32% are singletons. About this clonotype: The antigen is unknown.

CDR1 ENHRY and CDR2 SYGVKD come from the germline V gene. The ends were cut back, 8 bases at V and 2 bases at J, with 12 bases in the middle. This CDR3 is 13 amino acids long. The chain joins TRBV10-3 to TRBJ1-1, with D hard to call. This TCR came from a female donor with Graves disease. The input for sequencing was peripheral blood mononuclear cells (PBMCs), taken when the disease was refractory, from a patient treated with antithyroid drugs. The CDR3, as DNA: TGTGCCATCGGGAAGGCGACAAACACTGAAGCTTTCTTT. It yields the protein CAIGKATNTEAFF.